Given below is one T cell receptor beta chain in context. The data were taken from a study of blood T cell repertoires in COVID-19. Turning to the study itself: Specimens from acute and convalescent COVID-19 originated in the United States, Italy and Spain. T cells, B-cell-depleted T cells, or PBMCs provided the cDNA or gDNA that served as material.

V was cut by 0 bases and J by 3 bases, with 12 bases left in between. CDR1 is SEHNR, CDR2 FQNEAQ, per germline (reference sequence). The length of the CDR3 is 16 residues. In the authors' methods: Reference gene primer amplification gave nucleated cell count estimates. The repertoire was sequenced with immunoSEQ multiplex PCR; TCRdb's copy has only in-frame clones and lacks some. V and J calls and clone size are as listed in that table; D and trimming were resolved from the DNA. This table holds 150,000 or so clones, approximately 91% found once. The sequence derives from a woman aged 70 to 79 with acute or convalescent COVID-19. The specimen sequenced was peripheral blood. The chain employs TRBV7-9 and TRBJ1-5; perhaps TRBD1 as D (5 bases). CDR3 residues: CASSLAGQGLNQPQHF. The DNA for the CDR3 is TGTGCCAGCAGCTTAGCGGGGCAGGGCCTCAATCAGCCCCAGCATTTT.